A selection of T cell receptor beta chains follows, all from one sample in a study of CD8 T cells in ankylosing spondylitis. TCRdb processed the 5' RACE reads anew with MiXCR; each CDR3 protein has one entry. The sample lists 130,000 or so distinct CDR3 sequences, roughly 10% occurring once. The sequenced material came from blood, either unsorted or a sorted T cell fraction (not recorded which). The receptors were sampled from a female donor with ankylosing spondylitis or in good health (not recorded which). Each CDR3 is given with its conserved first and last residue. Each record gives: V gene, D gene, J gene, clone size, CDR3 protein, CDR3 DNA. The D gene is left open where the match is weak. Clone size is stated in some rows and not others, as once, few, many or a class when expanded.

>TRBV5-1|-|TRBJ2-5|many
CASSFAGEETQYF
TGCGCCAGCAGCTTCGCAGGGGAAGAGACCCAGTACTTC
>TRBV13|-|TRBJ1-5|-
CASSASDGGPQHF
TGTGCCAGCAGCGCCTCTGACGGTGGGCCCCAGCATTTT
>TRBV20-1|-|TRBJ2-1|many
CSAGDGNEQFF
TGCAGTGCCGGAGACGGGAATGAGCAGTTCTTC
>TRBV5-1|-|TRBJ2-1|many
CASSTGTDYNEQFF
TGCGCCAGCAGCACCGGGACGGACTACAATGAGCAGTTCTTC
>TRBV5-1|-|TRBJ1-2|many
CASSLGEGVVGYTF
TGCGCCAGCAGCTTGGGTGAAGGCGTGGTGGGCTACACCTTC
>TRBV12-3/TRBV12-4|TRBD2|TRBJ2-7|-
CASRLGASGNDEQYF
TGTGCCAGTCGCCTGGGGGCTAGCGGGAACGACGAGCAGTACTTC
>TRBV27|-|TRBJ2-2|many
CASSSPPPSGELFF
TGTGCCAGCAGTTCCCCCCCGCCCAGTGGGGAGCTGTTTTTT
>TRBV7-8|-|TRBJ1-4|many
CASSIRDREKLFF
TGTGCCAGCAGCATAAGGGATCGGGAAAAACTGTTTTTT
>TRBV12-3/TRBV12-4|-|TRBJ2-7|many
CASSLAGVEYEQYF
TGTGCCAGCAGTTTAGCCGGGGTCGAGTACGAGCAGTACTTC
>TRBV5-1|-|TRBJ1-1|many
CASSSNRDMNTEAFF
TGCGCCAGCAGCTCGAACCGGGACATGAACACTGAAGCTTTCTTT
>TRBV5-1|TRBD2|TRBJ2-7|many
CASRGTSLGEQYF
TGCGCCAGCAGAGGGACTAGTCTAGGAGAGCAGTACTTC
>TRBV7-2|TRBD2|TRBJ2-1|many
CASSSQRLASEQFF
TGTGCCAGCAGCAGTCAGCGACTAGCGTCCGAGCAGTTCTTC
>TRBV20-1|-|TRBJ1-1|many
CSATSPGDTEAFF
TGCAGTGCTACCTCTCCAGGGGACACTGAAGCTTTCTTT
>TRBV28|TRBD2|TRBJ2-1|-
CASSTVAGGLGNEQFF
TGTGCCAGCAGTACCGTAGCGGGGGGGCTCGGAAATGAGCAGTTCTTC
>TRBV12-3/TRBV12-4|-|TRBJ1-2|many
CASSWTVQTNYGYTF
TGTGCCAGCAGTTGGACAGTCCAAACTAACTATGGCTACACCTTC
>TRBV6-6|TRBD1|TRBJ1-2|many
CASSSGQGRGYTF
TGTGCCAGCAGCTCCGGACAGGGGAGAGGCTACACCTTC
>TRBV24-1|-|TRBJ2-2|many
CATTGTTNTGELFF
TGTGCCACCACCGGGACAACCAACACCGGGGAGCTGTTTTTT
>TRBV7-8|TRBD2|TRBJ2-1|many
CASSSWTSGGNEQFF
TGTGCCAGCAGCTCATGGACTAGCGGGGGGAATGAGCAGTTCTTC
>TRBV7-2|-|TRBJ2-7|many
CASSLGSGNSYEQYF
TGTGCCAGCAGCCTGGGGAGCGGAAACTCCTACGAGCAGTACTTC
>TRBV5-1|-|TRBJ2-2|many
CASSPRLGELFF
TGCGCCAGCAGTCCCCGGCTGGGGGAGCTGTTTTTT
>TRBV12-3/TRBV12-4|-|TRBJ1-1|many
CASSLEFNTEAFF
TGTGCCAGCAGTTTAGAGTTTAACACTGAAGCTTTCTTT
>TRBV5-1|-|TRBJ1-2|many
CASSSFDRRHGYTF
TGCGCCAGCAGCTCTTTTGACAGGAGGCATGGCTACACCTTC